These 9 T cell receptor beta chains were all obtained from the same sample, sequenced in a study of a mutant IDH1 vaccine in newly diagnosed glioma. These receptors' antigens are unknown. Time point of the sample: week 23, last vaccination. The content of each vaccine dose was 300 ug of mutant IDH1 20-mer peptide, and topical imiquimod accompanied it. Method: immunoSEQ multiplex PCR; TCRdb's copy keeps in-frame clones and lacks some. Found here are 25,000 to 30,000 clones, 65% to 85% of them singletons; the top ten hold less than 9.5%. The sample was PBMCs, taken from a glioma patient whose treatment included an IDH1 peptide vaccine. These receptors originate from a young woman with glioma.

The V and J genes are TRBV5-1 and TRBJ2-2, with D maybe TRBD2 (5 bases). V was shortened by 7 bases and J by 4 bases, with 23 bases between the two germline ends. CDR1 and CDR2 from the germline V gene are SGHRS and YFSETQ. The CDR3 totals 17 residues. Here the CDR3 DNA reads TGCGCCAGCTTTGGGCCCCGAGGGTCCCGCGGCACCGGGGAGCTGTTTTTT. It translates to CASFGPRGSRGTGELFF.

A few counts support this clone. J is TRBJ2-7 and V is TRBV5-6; 9 bases agree with TRBD1. V trimming: 0 bases; J trimming: 3 bases; junction bases outside the gene matches: 1. CDR3 length: 14 amino acids. Germline CDR1 reads SGHDT; CDR2 reads YYEEEE. CDR3 in amino acids: CASSLAGQGYEQYF. The CDR3 DNA reads TGTGCCAGCAGCTTGGCGGGACAGGGCTACGAGCAGTACTTC. The full variable domain, completed using reference TRBV5-6 and TRBJ2-7, is DAGVTQSPTHLIKTRGQQVTLRCSPKSGHDTVSWYQQALGQGPQFIFQYYEEEERQRGNFPDRFSGHQFPNYSSELNVNALLLGDSALYLCASSLAGQGYEQYFGPGTRLTVT.

The chain is built from TRBV11-2 and TRBJ1-1; 7 nucleotides match TRBD1. CDR1 and CDR2 (germline): SGHAT, FQNNGV. CDR3 length equals 14 residues. The ends lost 1 base at V and 4 bases at J; junction bases unmatched: 3. CDR3 sequence reads: CASSLAGGATEAFF. CDR3 in DNA: TGTGCCAGCAGCTTAGCAGGGGGAGCCACTGAAGCTTTCTTT.

The chain has TRBV19 and TRBJ2-7; 7 bases align to TRBD1. The CDR3 has 14 residues. The germline gives CDR1 LNHDA, CDR2 SQIVND (reference sequence). V shed 3 bases and J 1 base; nucleotides not matched to a gene: 3. As DNA, the CDR3 is TGTGCCAGTAGTATTCAGGGGGAGTCCTACGAGCAGTACTTC. It translates to CASSIQGESYEQYF. The variable domain in full, with the rest retrieved from reference TRBV19 and TRBJ2-7, is DGGITQSPKYLFRKEGQNVTLSCEQNLNHDAMYWYRQDPGQGLRLIYYSQIVNDFQKGDIAEGYSVSREKKESFPLTVTSAQKNPTAFYLCASSIQGESYEQYFGPGTRLTVT.

The V call is TRBV7-9, the J call TRBJ2-7; D unclear. The germline CDR1 and CDR2 sequences are SEHNR and FQNEAQ (reference sequence). This CDR3 has 12 residues. The V and J ends lost 4 bases and 3 bases respectively, with 7 bases between them. The CDR3 DNA is TGTGCCAGCAGCTACACCGACTACGAGCAGTACTTC. This encodes CASSYTDYEQYF.

This clone was detected only once. The chain links TRBV5-4 to TRBJ1-1; D is ambiguous. V was trimmed by 2 bases and J by 0 bases, leaving 8 bases between them. This CDR3 is 14 amino acids long. Germline V gene lookup returns CDR1 SGHNT and CDR2 YYREEE (reference sequence). The CDR3 protein is CASSFHTMNTEAFF. The CDR3 DNA sequence: TGTGCCAGCAGCTTCCATACGATGAACACTGAAGCTTTCTTT.

J is TRBJ2-2 and V is TRBV7-9; D may be TRBD2 (5 bases). The germline gives CDR1 SEHNR, CDR2 FQNEAQ (reference sequence). Trimming removed 3 bases at V and 1 base at J, with 6 bases between. The CDR3 runs 14 residues. The CDR3 region has the DNA TGTGCCAGCAGCTTTGGACTGAACACCGGGGAGCTGTTTTTT. Amino acid sequence: CASSFGLNTGELFF. Full variable domain (remainder filled in from reference TRBV7-9 and TRBJ2-2): DTGVSQNPRHKITKRGQNVTFRCDPISEHNRLYWYRQTLGQGPEFLTYFQNEAQLEKSRLLSDRFSAERPKGSFSTLEIQRTEQGDSAMYLCASSFGLNTGELFFGEGSRLTVL.

The V call is TRBV5-4, the J call TRBJ2-4; tentatively, D is TRBD2 (5 bases). The V gene's germline CDR1 is SGHNT and CDR2 YYREEE (reference sequence). Trimming shortened V by 4 bases and J by 0 bases, and 17 bases separated the two germline ends. The CDR3 contains 17 residues. CDR3 in DNA: TGTGCCAGCAGCCCCCACGGGGATTCGGCAGCCAAAAACATTCAGTACTTC. Translation gives CASSPHGDSAAKNIQYF.

The chain couples TRBV7-6 to TRBJ2-3; D is perhaps TRBD1 or TRBD2 (6 bases each). CDR1 and CDR2 from the germline V gene are SGHVS and FNYEAQ. This CDR3 region has 15 residues. The V end was cut by 1 base, the J end by 2 bases, with 10 bases between. CDR3 loop: CASSLVGGYTDTQYF. As DNA, the CDR3 is TGTGCCAGCAGCTTAGTAGGGGGGTACACAGATACGCAGTATTTT.